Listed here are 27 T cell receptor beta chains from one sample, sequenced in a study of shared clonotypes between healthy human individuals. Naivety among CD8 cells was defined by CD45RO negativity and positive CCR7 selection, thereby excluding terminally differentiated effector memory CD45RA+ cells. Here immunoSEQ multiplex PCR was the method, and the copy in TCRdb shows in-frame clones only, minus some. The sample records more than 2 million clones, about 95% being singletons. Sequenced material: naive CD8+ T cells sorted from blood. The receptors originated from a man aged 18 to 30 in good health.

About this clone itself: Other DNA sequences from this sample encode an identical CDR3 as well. CDR3 sequence reads: CASSLAGSSGNTIYF. CDR3 DNA: TGTGCCAGCAGCTTGGCGGGCAGCTCTGGAAACACCATATATTTT. This chain links TRBV5-4 with TRBJ1-3; D not certain. Germline CDR1 reads SGHNT; CDR2 reads YYREEE (reference sequence). The CDR3 contains 15 residues. The germline V and J ends were trimmed by 0 bases and 0 bases, with 7 bases remaining between them.

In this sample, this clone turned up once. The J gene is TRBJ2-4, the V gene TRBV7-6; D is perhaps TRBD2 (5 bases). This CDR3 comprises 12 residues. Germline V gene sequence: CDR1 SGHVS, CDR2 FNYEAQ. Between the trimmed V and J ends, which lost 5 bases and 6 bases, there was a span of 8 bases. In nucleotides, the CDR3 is TGTGCCAGCAGCGAAGAGGGAAACATTCAGTACTTC. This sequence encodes CASSEEGNIQYF.

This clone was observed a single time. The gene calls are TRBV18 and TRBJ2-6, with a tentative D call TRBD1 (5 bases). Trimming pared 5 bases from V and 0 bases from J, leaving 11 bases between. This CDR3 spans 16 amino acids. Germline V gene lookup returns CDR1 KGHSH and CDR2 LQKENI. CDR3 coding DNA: TGTGCCAGCTCAGCGCGGACAAACTCTGGGGCCAACGTCCTGACTTTC. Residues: CASSARTNSGANVLTF. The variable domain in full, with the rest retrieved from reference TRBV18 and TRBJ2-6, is NAGVMQNPRHLVRRRGQEARLRCSPMKGHSHVYWYRQLPEEGLKFMVYLQKENIIDESGMPKERFSAEFPKEGPSILRIQQVVRGDSAAYFCASSARTNSGANVLTFGAGSRLTVL.

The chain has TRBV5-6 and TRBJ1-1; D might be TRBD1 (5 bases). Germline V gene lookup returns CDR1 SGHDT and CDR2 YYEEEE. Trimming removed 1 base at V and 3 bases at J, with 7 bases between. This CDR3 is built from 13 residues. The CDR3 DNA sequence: TGTGCCAGCAGCTTGCCGACAGACACTGAAGCTTTCTTT. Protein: CASSLPTDTEAFF.

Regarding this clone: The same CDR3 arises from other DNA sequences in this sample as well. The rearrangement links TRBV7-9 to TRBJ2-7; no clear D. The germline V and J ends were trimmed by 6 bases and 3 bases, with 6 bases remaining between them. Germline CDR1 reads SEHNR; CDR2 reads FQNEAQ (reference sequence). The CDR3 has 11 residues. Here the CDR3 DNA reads TGTGCCAGCAGTTGGAGCTACGAGCAGTACTTC. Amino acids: CASSWSYEQYF.

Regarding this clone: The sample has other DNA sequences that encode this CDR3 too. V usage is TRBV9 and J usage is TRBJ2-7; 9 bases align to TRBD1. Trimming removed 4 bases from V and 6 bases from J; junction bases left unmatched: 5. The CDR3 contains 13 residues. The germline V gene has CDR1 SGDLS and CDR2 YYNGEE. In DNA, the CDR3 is TGTGCCAGCAGCCCGGGACAGGGTAGCGAGCAGTACTTC. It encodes CASSPGQGSEQYF. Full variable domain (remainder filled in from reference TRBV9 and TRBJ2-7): DSGVTQTPKHLITATGQRVTLRCSPRSGDLSVYWYQQSLDQGLQFLIQYYNGEERAKGNILERFSAQQFPDLHSELNLSSLELGDSALYFCASSPGQGSEQYFGPGTRLTVT.

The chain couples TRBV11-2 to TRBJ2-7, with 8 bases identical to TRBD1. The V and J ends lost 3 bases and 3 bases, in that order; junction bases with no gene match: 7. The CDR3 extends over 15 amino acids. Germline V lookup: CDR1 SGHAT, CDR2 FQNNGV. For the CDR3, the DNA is TGTGCCAGCAGCTTCGTCGGACAGGGTGACTACGAGCAGTACTTC. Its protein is CASSFVGQGDYEQYF.

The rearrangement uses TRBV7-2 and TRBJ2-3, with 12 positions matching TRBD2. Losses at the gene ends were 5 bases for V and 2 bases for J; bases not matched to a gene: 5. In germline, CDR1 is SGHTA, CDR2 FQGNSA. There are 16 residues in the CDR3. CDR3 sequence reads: CASSLLAGGVTDTQYF. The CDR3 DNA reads TGTGCCAGCAGCCTCCTAGCGGGGGGGGTCACAGATACGCAGTATTTT.

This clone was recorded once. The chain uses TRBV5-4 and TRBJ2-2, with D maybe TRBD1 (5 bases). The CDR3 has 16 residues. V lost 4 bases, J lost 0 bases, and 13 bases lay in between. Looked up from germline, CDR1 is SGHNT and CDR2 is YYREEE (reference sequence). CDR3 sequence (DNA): TGTGCCAGCAGCCTGGCAGGGTCAGCGAACACCGGGGAGCTGTTTTTT. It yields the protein CASSLAGSANTGELFF. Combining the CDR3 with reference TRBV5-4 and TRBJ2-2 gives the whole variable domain ETGVTQSPTHLIKTRGQQVTLRCSSQSGHNTVSWYQQALGQGPQFIFQYYREEENGRGNFPPRFSGLQFPNYSSELNVNALELDDSALYLCASSLAGSANTGELFFGEGSRLTVL.

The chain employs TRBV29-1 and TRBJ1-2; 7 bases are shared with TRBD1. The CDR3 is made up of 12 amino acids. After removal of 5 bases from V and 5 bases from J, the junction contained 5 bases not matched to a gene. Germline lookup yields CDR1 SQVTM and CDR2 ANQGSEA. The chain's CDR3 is CSVWDSPYGYTF. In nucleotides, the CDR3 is TGCAGCGTTTGGGACAGCCCGTATGGCTACACCTTC.

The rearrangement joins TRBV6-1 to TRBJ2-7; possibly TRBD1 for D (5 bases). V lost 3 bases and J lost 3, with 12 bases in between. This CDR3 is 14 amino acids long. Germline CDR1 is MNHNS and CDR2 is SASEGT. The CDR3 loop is CASSDDQGLYEQYF. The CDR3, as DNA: TGTGCCAGCAGTGATGATCAGGGTCTCTACGAGCAGTACTTC.

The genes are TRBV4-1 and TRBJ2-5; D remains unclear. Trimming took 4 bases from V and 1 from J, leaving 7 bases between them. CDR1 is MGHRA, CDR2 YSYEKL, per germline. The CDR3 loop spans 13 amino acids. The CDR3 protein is CASSPVLQETQYF. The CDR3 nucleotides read TGCGCCAGCAGCCCGGTTCTCCAAGAGACCCAGTACTTC.

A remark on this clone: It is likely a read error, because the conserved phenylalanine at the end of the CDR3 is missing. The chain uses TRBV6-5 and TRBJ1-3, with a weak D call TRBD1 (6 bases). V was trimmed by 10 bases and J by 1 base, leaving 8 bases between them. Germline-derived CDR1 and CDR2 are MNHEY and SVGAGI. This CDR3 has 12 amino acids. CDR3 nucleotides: TGTGCCACCACAGGGTCTGGAAACACCATATATTCT. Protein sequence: CATTGSGNTIYS.

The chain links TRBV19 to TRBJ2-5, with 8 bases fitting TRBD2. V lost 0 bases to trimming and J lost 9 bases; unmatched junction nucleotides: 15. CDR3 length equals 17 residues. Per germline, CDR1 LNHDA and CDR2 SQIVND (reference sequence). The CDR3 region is CASSIDPSGGIGGAQYF. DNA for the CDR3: TGTGCCAGTAGTATAGATCCTTCGGGGGGGATCGGTGGCGCCCAGTACTTC. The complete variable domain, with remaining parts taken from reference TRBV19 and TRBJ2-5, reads DGGITQSPKYLFRKEGQNVTLSCEQNLNHDAMYWYRQDPGQGLRLIYYSQIVNDFQKGDIAEGYSVSREKKESFPLTVTSAQKNPTAFYLCASSIDPSGGIGGAQYFGPGTRLLVL.

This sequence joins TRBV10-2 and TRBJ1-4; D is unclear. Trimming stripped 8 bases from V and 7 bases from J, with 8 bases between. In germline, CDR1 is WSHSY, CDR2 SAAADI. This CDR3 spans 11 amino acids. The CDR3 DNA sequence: TGCGCCAGCCGACAAGGTGAAAAACTGTTTTTT. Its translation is CASRQGEKLFF.

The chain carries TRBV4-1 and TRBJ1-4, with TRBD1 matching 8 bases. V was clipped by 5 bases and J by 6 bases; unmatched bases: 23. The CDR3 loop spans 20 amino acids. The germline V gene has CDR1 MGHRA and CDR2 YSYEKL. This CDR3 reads CASSTQEASYMPTGDEKLFF. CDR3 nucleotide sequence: TGCGCCAGCAGCACCCAAGAGGCTTCCTACATGCCGACAGGGGATGAAAAACTGTTTTTT.

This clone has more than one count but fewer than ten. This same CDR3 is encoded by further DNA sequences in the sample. The CDR3 loop is CASSLESNTEAFF. CDR3 bases: TGTGCCAGCAGCTTAGAATCGAACACTGAAGCTTTCTTT. The genes are TRBV13 and TRBJ1-1, with D unclear. Germline-derived CDR1 and CDR2 are PRHDT and FYEKMQ (reference sequence). The CDR3 consists of 13 residues. Trimming shortened V by 1 base and J by 1 base, and 4 bases separated the two germline ends.

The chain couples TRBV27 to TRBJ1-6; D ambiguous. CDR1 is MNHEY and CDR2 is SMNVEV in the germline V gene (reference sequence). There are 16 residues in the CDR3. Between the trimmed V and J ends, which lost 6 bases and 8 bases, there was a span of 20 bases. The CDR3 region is CASSSVFFLSYSPLHF. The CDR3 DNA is TGTGCCAGCAGCTCCGTTTTCTTCCTTTCCTATTCACCCCTCCACTTT.

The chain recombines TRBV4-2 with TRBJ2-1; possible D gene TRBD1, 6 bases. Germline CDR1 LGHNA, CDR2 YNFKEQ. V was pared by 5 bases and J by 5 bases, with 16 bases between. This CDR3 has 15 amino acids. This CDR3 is CASSFGPGADNEQFF. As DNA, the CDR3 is TGTGCCAGCAGCTTTGGACCAGGGGCTGACAATGAGCAGTTCTTC.

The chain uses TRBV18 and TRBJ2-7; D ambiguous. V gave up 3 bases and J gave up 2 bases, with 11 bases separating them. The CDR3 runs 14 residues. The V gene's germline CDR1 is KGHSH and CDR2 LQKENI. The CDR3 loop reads CASSPESGTYEQYF. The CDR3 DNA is TGTGCCAGCTCACCCGAATCAGGAACCTACGAGCAGTACTTC. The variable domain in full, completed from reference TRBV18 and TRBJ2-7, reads NAGVMQNPRHLVRRRGQEARLRCSPMKGHSHVYWYRQLPEEGLKFMVYLQKENIIDESGMPKERFSAEFPKEGPSILRIQQVVRGDSAAYFCASSPESGTYEQYFGPGTRLTVT.

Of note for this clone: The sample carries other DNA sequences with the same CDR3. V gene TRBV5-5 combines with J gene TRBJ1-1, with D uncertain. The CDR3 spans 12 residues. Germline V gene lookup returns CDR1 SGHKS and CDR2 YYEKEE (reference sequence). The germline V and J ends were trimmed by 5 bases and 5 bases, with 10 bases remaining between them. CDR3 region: CASSLGPTEAFF. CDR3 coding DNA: TGTGCCAGCAGTCTTGGTCCGACTGAAGCTTTCTTT.

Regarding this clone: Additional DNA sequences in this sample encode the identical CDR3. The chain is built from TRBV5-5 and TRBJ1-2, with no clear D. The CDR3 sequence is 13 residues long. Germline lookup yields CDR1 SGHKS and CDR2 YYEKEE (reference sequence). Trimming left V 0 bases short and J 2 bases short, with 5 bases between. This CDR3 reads CASSLGGNYGYTF. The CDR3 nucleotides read TGTGCCAGCAGCTTGGGCGGGAACTATGGCTACACCTTC.

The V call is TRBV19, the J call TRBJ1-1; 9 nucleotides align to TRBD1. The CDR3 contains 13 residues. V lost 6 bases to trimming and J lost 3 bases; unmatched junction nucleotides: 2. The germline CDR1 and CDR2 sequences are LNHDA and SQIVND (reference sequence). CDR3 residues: CASRDRGDTEAFF. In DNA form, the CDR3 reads TGTGCCAGTAGGGACAGGGGTGACACTGAAGCTTTCTTT.

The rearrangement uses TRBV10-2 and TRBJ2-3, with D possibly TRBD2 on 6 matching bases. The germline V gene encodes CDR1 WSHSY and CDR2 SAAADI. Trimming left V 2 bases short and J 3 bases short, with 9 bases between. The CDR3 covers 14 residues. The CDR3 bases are TGCGCCAGCAGTGAGGTCAGCGGGACAGATACGCAGTATTTT. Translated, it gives CASSEVSGTDTQYF.

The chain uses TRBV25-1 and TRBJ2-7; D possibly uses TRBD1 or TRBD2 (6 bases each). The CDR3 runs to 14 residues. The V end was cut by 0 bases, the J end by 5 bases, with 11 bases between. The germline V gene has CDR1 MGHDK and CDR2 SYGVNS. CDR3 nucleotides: TGTGCCAGCAGTGAATACGGGGGCACGAACGAGCAGTACTTC. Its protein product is CASSEYGGTNEQYF.

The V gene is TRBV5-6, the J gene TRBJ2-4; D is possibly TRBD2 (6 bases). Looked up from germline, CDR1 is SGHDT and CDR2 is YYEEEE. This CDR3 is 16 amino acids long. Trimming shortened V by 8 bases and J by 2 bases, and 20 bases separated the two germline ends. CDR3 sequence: CARPGRGFESKNIQYF. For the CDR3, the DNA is TGTGCCAGACCGGGACGGGGGTTCGAATCCAAAAACATTCAGTACTTC.

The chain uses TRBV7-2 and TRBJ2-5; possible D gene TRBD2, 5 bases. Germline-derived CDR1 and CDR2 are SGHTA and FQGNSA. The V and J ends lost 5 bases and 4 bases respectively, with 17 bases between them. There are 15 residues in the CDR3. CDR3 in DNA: TGTGCCAGCAGCCCCCAGGCGGGCGGTCGAGAGACCCAGTACTTC. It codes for CASSPQAGGRETQYF.